Presented here are 28 T cell receptor beta chains from one specimen sequenced in a study of T cell repertoires in cytomegalovirus infection. TCRdb redid the calling of the reads with MiXCR, one entry per CDR3 protein. In the table there are approximately 260,000 distinct CDR3 sequences, 17% of which are singletons. The material sequenced was CD8+ T cells from PBMCs. All receptors come from a human donor in good health (CMV status not recorded). Some clones in this sample may be carry-over from other donors' samples.

This clonotype was seen at least ten times. CDR3 nucleotide sequence: TGTGCCAGCAGCAACGACCGAACAGATACGCAGTATTTT. It encodes CASSNDRTDTQYF. The J gene is TRBJ2-3, the V gene TRBV7-9; D gene uncertain. This CDR3 has 13 residues. The germline gives CDR1 SEHNR, CDR2 FQNEAQ (reference sequence). Trimming removed 5 bases from V and 3 bases from J, with 9 bases in between.

This clonotype was seen ten or more times. The rearrangement links TRBV19 to TRBJ1-2, with D hard to call. V was clipped by 3 bases and J by 5 bases, with 10 bases between them. CDR1 LNHDA and CDR2 SQIVND come from the germline V gene (reference sequence). This CDR3 is 13 amino acids long. CDR3 nucleotide sequence: TGTGCCAGTAGTATGACAAAAACGTATGGCTACACCTTC. It specifies CASSMTKTYGYTF. The full variable domain, rest sourced from reference TRBV19 and TRBJ1-2, is DGGITQSPKYLFRKEGQNVTLSCEQNLNHDAMYWYRQDPGQGLRLIYYSQIVNDFQKGDIAEGYSVSREKKESFPLTVTSAQKNPTAFYLCASSMTKTYGYTFGSGTRLTVV.

Points on this clonotype: One end of the junction varies from germline; a read error may be responsible. The J gene is TRBJ2-2, the V gene TRBV5-4; D is possibly TRBD2 (5 bases). The CDR3 spans 16 residues. In germline, CDR1 is SGHNT, CDR2 YYREEE (reference sequence). The CDR3 nucleotides are TGTGCCAGCACCTTGGGGAGTCGTCGGAGCACCGGGGAGCTGTTTTTT. Its protein product is CASTLGSRRSTGELFF.

The chain uses TRBV29-1 and TRBJ2-7, with 8 bases matching TRBD1. CDR3 length equals 12 residues. V lost 7 bases to trimming and J lost 3 bases; unmatched junction nucleotides: 5. The V gene's germline CDR1 is SQVTM and CDR2 ANQGSEA. CDR3 bases: TGCAGCGCTAGGACAGGGAACTACGAGCAGTACTTC. Protein: CSARTGNYEQYF.

V is TRBV9 and J is TRBJ2-2, with TRBD1 identical over 10 bases. The germline CDR1 and CDR2 sequences are SGDLS and YYNGEE. V trimming: 3 bases; J trimming: 6 bases; junction bases outside the gene matches: 8. The CDR3 runs to 16 residues. CDR3 amino acids: CASSARDRGLSGELFF. As DNA, the CDR3 is TGTGCCAGCAGCGCTCGGGACAGGGGATTATCCGGGGAGCTGTTTTTT.

This clonotype was seen repeatedly, ten times or more. V and J are TRBV27 and TRBJ1-2; the match to TRBD1 covers 8 bases. The CDR3 is 13 residues long. V was clipped by 6 bases and J by 8 bases; unmatched bases: 8. CDR1 MNHEY and CDR2 SMNVEV come from the germline V gene (reference sequence). CDR3 nucleotides: TGTGCCAGCAGGGCGCAGGGGGCAGGGGGCTACACCTTC. Amino acids: CASRAQGAGGYTF.

There are a few counts of this clonotype. The chain combines TRBV20-1 with TRBJ1-1; D is uncertain. V was clipped by 1 base and J by 1 base, with 7 bases between them. Germline V gene data show CDR1 as DFQATT and CDR2 as SNEGSKA (reference sequence). CDR3 length: 13 residues. For the CDR3, the DNA is TGCAGTGCTAGAGGTTTGGGGAACACTGAAGCTTTCTTT. It encodes CSARGLGNTEAFF.

The sample holds one count of this clonotype. The V and J genes are TRBV7-2 and TRBJ2-1; TRBD2 matches 11 bases. The germline V gene encodes CDR1 SGHTA and CDR2 FQGNSA. CDR3 length: 15 residues. Trimming took 4 bases from V and 6 from J; bases not matched to a gene: 5. DNA for the CDR3: TGTGCCAGCAGCTCCTCTAGCGGGGGGATCAATGAGCAGTTCTTC. Translating gives CASSSSSGGINEQFF.

The rearrangement uses TRBV5-5 and TRBJ2-2; D possibly corresponds to TRBD1 (6 bases). V gave up 2 bases and J gave up 3 bases, with 20 bases separating them. Germline CDR1 and CDR2: SGHKS and YYEKEE (reference sequence). CDR3 length: 18 amino acids. The CDR3 sequence: CASSLLEVAGDDTGELFF. The CDR3, as DNA: TGTGCCAGCAGCTTATTAGAAGTGGCAGGGGACGACACCGGGGAGCTGTTTTTT.

This clonotype was counted a few times. This chain links TRBV27 with TRBJ1-1, with 12 bases aligning to TRBD1. Germline loops: CDR1 MNHEY, CDR2 SMNVEV (reference sequence). Trimming removed 2 bases from V and 3 bases from J; junction bases left unmatched: 7. The CDR3 consists of 17 residues. The CDR3 nucleotides read TGTGCCAGCAGTTTAGGGACAGGGGGCGAGTGGGACACTGAAGCTTTCTTT. Protein sequence: CASSLGTGGEWDTEAFF.

This clonotype was detected many times. The genes are TRBV29-1 and TRBJ2-4; 8 bases agree with TRBD1. Trimming removed 4 bases from V and 6 bases from J; junction bases left unmatched: 11. Germline values: CDR1 SQVTM, CDR2 ANQGSEA. The CDR3 is made up of 15 amino acids. CDR3 region: CSVAPTGVSGNIQYF. DNA for the CDR3: TGCAGCGTTGCCCCGACAGGGGTGAGTGGAAACATTCAGTACTTC.

This clonotype has only a few counts. The V call is TRBV20-1, the J call TRBJ2-5, with 10 nucleotides matching TRBD2. The CDR3 is made up of 17 amino acids. With 0 bases clipped from V and 1 base from J, the junction kept 8 bases outside the gene matches. CDR1 is DFQATT, CDR2 SNEGSKA, per germline (reference sequence). The CDR3 sequence: CSARDRASGGFQETQYF. The DNA for the CDR3 is TGCAGTGCTAGAGATAGGGCTAGCGGGGGATTCCAAGAGACCCAGTACTTC.

This chain uses TRBV13 with TRBJ2-7; 8 nucleotides align to TRBD2. Germline loops: CDR1 PRHDT, CDR2 FYEKMQ (reference sequence). There are 14 residues in the CDR3. The trim removed 5 bases at V and 2 bases at J, leaving 5 bases unmatched. CDR3 bases: TGTGCCAGCAGCATCGGGCGGGAGGCCTACGAGCAGTACTTC. This sequence encodes CASSIGREAYEQYF. Complete variable domain (other parts from reference TRBV13 and TRBJ2-7): AAGVIQSPRHLIKEKRETATLKCYPIPRHDTVYWYQQGPGQDPQFLISFYEKMQSDKGSIPDRFSAQQFSDYHSELNMSSLELGDSALYFCASSIGREAYEQYFGPGTRLTVT.

This rearrangement joins TRBV5-6 to TRBJ2-4; TRBD2 might be the D (6 bases). The CDR3 runs 20 residues. Trimming left V 0 bases short and J 0 bases short, with 22 bases between. CDR1 is SGHDT, CDR2 YYEEEE, per germline. CDR3 loop: CASSLGRRGIDGLAKNIQYF. The CDR3, as DNA: TGTGCCAGCAGCTTGGGAAGACGGGGGATTGACGGACTAGCCAAAAACATTCAGTACTTC.

V and J are TRBV27 and TRBJ1-2; 12 bases map to TRBD1. The CDR3 totals 17 residues. J gave up 7 bases and V 4 bases, and 13 bases lay outside the gene matches. The germline V gene has CDR1 MNHEY and CDR2 SMNVEV (reference sequence). This CDR3 is CASSSHGTGGDLRGYTF. The CDR3 bases are TGTGCCAGCAGTTCCCACGGGACAGGGGGCGATTTGCGTGGCTACACCTTC.

This clonotype has a count of ten or more. The chain has TRBV5-5 and TRBJ2-5, with D perhaps matching TRBD1 (7 bases). Germline CDR1 and CDR2: SGHKS and YYEKEE (reference sequence). The V gene lost 4 bases and the J gene lost 6 bases, with 19 bases spanning the gap. The CDR3 is 15 residues long. CDR3 amino acids: CASSLRWDSGQTQYF. In DNA form, the CDR3 reads TGTGCCAGCAGCCTCCGATGGGACAGCGGGCAGACCCAGTACTTC.

This clonotype was picked up many times. V usage is TRBV7-2 and J usage is TRBJ2-7; 9 nucleotides align to TRBD2. The CDR3 is made up of 15 amino acids. CDR1 is SGHTA, CDR2 FQGNSA, per germline. The trim removed 4 bases at V and 6 bases at J, leaving 10 bases unmatched. DNA of the CDR3: TGTGCCAGCAGCTCTTATAGCGGGGGCGTCGGCGAGCAGTACTTC. It translates to CASSSYSGGVGEQYF.

The gene calls are TRBV19 and TRBJ1-5; 9 nucleotides agree with TRBD1. Germline V gene sequence: CDR1 LNHDA, CDR2 SQIVND (reference sequence). Unmatched junction bases numbered 5, after V lost 7 bases and J lost 1 base. This CDR3 contains 15 residues. Here the CDR3 reads CASNEQGASNQPQHF. In nucleotides, the CDR3 is TGTGCCAGTAACGAACAGGGGGCGAGCAATCAGCCCCAGCATTTT.

In this sample, this clonotype turned up a few times. This sequence joins TRBV20-1 and TRBJ2-3, with 8 positions matching TRBD2. With 5 bases clipped from V and 5 bases from J, the junction kept 15 bases outside the gene matches. The germline gives CDR1 DFQATT, CDR2 SNEGSKA (reference sequence). This CDR3 is 16 amino acids long. This chain's CDR3 is CSAPGEGGGPGDTQYF. The CDR3 bases are TGCAGTGCTCCAGGAGAGGGCGGGGGGCCGGGAGATACGCAGTATTTT.

This clonotype was seen only a few times. V usage is TRBV12-3 or TRBV12-4 and J usage is TRBJ1-3; a weak D match, TRBD1 (5 bases). The V end lost 2 bases, the J end lost 8 bases, and 13 bases lay between the germline ends. The CDR3 has 14 amino acids. CDR3 DNA: TGTGCCAGCAGTTTATCCCCAGGGAGGGACACCATATATTTT. It codes for CASSLSPGRDTIYF.

The sample holds many counts of this clonotype. The chain combines TRBV7-9 with TRBJ2-2, with TRBD1 matching over 7 bases. The J segment lost 4 bases and the V segment lost 5 bases, leaving 10 bases of the junction unmatched. Germline V CDR1 and CDR2: SEHNR, FQNEAQ (reference sequence). The CDR3 is made up of 16 amino acids. The CDR3 DNA reads as TGTGCCAGCAGCCTTCCCGGACAGGAGGTCACCGGGGAGCTGTTTTTT. Encoded protein: CASSLPGQEVTGELFF.

This clonotype appeared a few times. This sequence joins TRBV15 and TRBJ1-3, with D possibly TRBD1 on 5 matching bases. Trimming stripped 10 bases from V and 0 bases from J, with 16 bases between. The V gene's germline CDR1 is LNHNV and CDR2 YYDKDF (reference sequence). The CDR3 is made up of 15 amino acids. CDR3 sequence: CAIGGRGLSGNTIYF. CDR3 DNA sequence: TGTGCCATCGGCGGGAGGGGACTCTCTGGAAACACCATATATTTT.

The gene calls are TRBV7-9 and TRBJ2-7; D is uncertain. Trimming left V 5 bases short and J 2 bases short, with 19 bases between. The CDR3 has 16 residues. Germline V gene lookup returns CDR1 SEHNR and CDR2 FQNEAQ (reference sequence). The CDR3: CASSLSGTVYPYEQYF. Here the CDR3 DNA reads TGTGCCAGCAGCCTCAGTGGCACAGTATACCCCTACGAGCAGTACTTC.

This chain connects TRBV7-9 to TRBJ2-7, with D perhaps matching TRBD2 (5 bases). Germline-derived CDR1 and CDR2 are SEHNR and FQNEAQ (reference sequence). V lost 5 bases, J lost 3 bases, and 17 bases lay in between. CDR3 length equals 15 residues. CDR3 coding DNA: TGTGCCAGCAGCCCCGGGATCCTCTGGGGCTACGAGCAGTACTTC. This encodes CASSPGILWGYEQYF.

CDR3 coding DNA: TGCGCCAGCAGCCAAGCACAGGGAGTAGAGACCCAGTACTTC. This sequence encodes CASSQAQGVETQYF. The rearrangement links TRBV4-1 to TRBJ2-5, with a tentative D call TRBD1 (6 bases). Trimming left V 1 base short and J 4 bases short, with 10 bases between. Looked up from germline, CDR1 is MGHRA and CDR2 is YSYEKL. This CDR3 has 14 amino acids.

A note on this clonotype: At one of its ends the junction is not consistent with the germline gene, which may arise from a read error. The chain is built from TRBV6-8 and TRBJ2-3; D not resolved. The germline CDR1 and CDR2 sequences are MNHGY and SAAAGT. This CDR3 spans 13 amino acids. CDR3: CASSYVGTDSQYF. The CDR3 coding sequence is TGTGCCAGCAGTTACGTCGGCACAGATTCGCAGTATTTT.

This clonotype was counted at least ten times. The chain recombines TRBV7-2 with TRBJ2-1, with TRBD1 matching 8 bases. Trimming took 4 bases from V and 7 from J; bases not matched to a gene: 6. Germline-derived CDR1 and CDR2 are SGHTA and FQGNSA. The CDR3 sequence is 14 residues long. The DNA for the CDR3 is TGTGCCAGCAGCTGGACAGGGTCGGGTAATGAGCAGTTCTTC. It codes for CASSWTGSGNEQFF.

This clonotype was detected many times. J is TRBJ2-7 and V is TRBV28, with unresolved D. V was shortened by 2 bases and J by 6 bases, with 17 bases between the two germline ends. CDR1 is MDHEN, CDR2 SYDVKM, per germline. The CDR3 contains 15 residues. CDR3: CASSLSDGVDGEQYF. CDR3 bases: TGTGCCAGCAGTTTAAGCGATGGGGTTGACGGCGAGCAGTACTTC.